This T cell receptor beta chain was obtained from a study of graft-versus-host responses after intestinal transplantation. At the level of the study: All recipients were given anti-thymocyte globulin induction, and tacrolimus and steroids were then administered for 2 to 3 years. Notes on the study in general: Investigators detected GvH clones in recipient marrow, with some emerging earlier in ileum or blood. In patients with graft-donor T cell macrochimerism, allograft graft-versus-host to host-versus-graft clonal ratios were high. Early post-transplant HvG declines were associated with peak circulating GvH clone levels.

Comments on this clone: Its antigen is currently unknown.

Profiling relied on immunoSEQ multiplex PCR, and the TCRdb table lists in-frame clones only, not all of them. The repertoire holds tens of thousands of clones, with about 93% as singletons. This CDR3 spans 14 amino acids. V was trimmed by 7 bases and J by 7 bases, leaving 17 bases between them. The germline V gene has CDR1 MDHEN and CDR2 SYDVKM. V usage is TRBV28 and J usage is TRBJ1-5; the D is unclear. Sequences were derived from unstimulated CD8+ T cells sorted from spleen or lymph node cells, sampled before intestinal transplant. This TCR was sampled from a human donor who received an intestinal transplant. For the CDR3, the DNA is TGTGCCAGCACTCCGCAGGCCGGGGTGCAGCCCCAGCATTTT. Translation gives CASTPQAGVQPQHF. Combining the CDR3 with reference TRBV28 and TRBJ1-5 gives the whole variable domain DVKVTQSSRYLVKRTGEKVFLECVQDMDHENMFWYRQDPGLGLRLIYFSYDVKMKEKGDIPEGYSVSREKKERFSLILESASTNQTSMYLCASTPQAGVQPQHFGDGTRLSIL.